The clone carrying this T cell receptor beta chain was detected ten times or more. Antigen unknown. The J segment lost 3 bases and the V segment lost 8 bases, leaving 4 bases of the junction unmatched. Germline V lookup: CDR1 SQVTM, CDR2 ANQGSEA. CDR3 size: 11 residues. This entry is derived from a study of T-cell reconstitution after alpha-beta-depleted transplantation in children. Preparation of the TCRbeta library used unique molecular identifiers. From the PCR reads, TCRdb called clonotypes with MiXCR, one entry per CDR3 protein. The sample holds about 600,000 distinct CDR3 sequences, 10% to 15% seen once. Study-level findings and limits: Newly generated T cells supplied most T-cell counts and diversity one year post-transplant.

This sequence originates from a male patient under 18 who had a stem cell transplant for acute myeloid leukemia, so the T cells may come from the graft donor. This sample comprised PBMCs, mostly from graft donor cells, obtained 360 days after TCRalphabeta/CD19-depleted stem cell transplant. The gene calls are TRBV29-1 and TRBJ2-7; 7 nucleotides match TRBD1. The CDR3 sequence: CSTRTGYEQYF. CDR3 DNA: TGCAGCACAAGGACAGGCTACGAGCAGTACTTC.